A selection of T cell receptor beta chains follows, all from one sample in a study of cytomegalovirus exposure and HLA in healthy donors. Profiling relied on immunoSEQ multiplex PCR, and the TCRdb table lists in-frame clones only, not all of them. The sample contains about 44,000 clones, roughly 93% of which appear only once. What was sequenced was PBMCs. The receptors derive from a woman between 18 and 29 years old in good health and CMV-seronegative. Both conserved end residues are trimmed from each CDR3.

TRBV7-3,ASSPSPRGLVWNTEAF
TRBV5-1,ASSLAGTSGSSDTQY
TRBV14,ASSPGSGVYGYT
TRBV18,ASSPTGMDQPQH
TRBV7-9,ASSRSDRADEQY
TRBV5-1,ASSLSGQSNTEAF
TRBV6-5,ASSSGGEDSNQPQH
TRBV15,ATSVQHTGTIGLGELF
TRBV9,ASSRGGGRQPQH
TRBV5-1,ASSFMGPNTGELF
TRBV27,ASSHRTSRGTLGEQF
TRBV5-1,ASSLGQGPATNEKLF
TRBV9,ASSGGTGQTTQY
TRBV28,ASSVSGGIISYEQY
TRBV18,ASSPRLAGVGYNEQF
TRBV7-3,ASSLEEGGDGYT
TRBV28,ASSTGQGERQPQH
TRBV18,ASSPGQLPGNTIY
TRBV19,ASSMGGGSQPQH
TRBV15,ATSRYTSGGAGYNEQF
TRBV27,ASSRGLAGGNEQF
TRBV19,ASSMPLKLYNEQF
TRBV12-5,ASGLEQGTEAF
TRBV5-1,ASSLVPGKETQY
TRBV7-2,ASSLEVGTGAPYEQY
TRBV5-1,ASSPDPGNYGYT
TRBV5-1,ASSLLADTQY
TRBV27,ASSLSSGTFYEQY
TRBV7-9,ASSSDSDYEQY
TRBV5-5,ASSLTRNSNQPQH
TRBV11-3,ASSLVAGQGEQF
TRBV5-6,ASRSRGAGANVLT
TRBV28,ASSLTGTGTGYEQY
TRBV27,ASSWAGSYNEQF
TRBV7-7,ASSPGTGSYEQY
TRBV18,ASSPVGGQGAYEQY
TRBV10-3,AISERAGGDEKLF
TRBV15,ATSRRGTGSTEAF
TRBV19,ASSPGQGLPGEQF
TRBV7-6,ASSLMGGASTDTQY
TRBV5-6,ASSSSRNTEAF
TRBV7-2,ASSLWQGLSYEQY
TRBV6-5,ASTPGTVYGYT
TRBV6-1,ASAGLHNEQF